The sequence of this T cell receptor (beta chain) was determined in a study of OX40 agonist ivuxolimab in advanced cancers. TCRdb's copy holds only in-frame clones and misses some; the assay was immunoSEQ multiplex PCR. Of about 70,000 clones listed, more than 80% are singletons. This CDR3 is built from 18 residues. V was pared by 4 bases and J by 1 base, with 7 bases of the junction left unmatched. From germline, CDR1 is SGHAT and CDR2 FQNNGV. The material was CD4+ or CD8+ T cells sorted from blood, obtained in a trial of the OX40 agonist ivuxolimab. The V call is TRBV11-2, the J call TRBJ2-7, with 16 bases matching TRBD2. This clonotype was obtained from an adult with an advanced solid tumor such as melanoma, head and neck, liver or kidney cancer. CDR3 amino acids: CASSSPGLAGGQSYEQYF. CDR3 DNA sequence: TGTGCCAGCAGCTCGCCGGGACTAGCGGGAGGGCAGTCCTACGAGCAGTACTTC.